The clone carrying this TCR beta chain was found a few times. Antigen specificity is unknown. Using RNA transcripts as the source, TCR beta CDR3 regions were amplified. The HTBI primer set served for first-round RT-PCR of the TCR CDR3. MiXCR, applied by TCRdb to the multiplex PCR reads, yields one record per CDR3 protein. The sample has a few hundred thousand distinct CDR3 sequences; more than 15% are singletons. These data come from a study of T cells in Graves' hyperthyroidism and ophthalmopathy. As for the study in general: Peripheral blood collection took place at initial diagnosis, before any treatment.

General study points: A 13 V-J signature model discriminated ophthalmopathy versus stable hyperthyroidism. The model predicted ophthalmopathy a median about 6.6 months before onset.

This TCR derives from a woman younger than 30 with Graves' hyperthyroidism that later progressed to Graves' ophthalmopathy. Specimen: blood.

The CDR3 spells CASSLGHGLSATEAFF. CDR3 DNA: TGTGCCAGCAGCTTAGGTCATGGACTGTCGGCGACTGAAGCTTTCTTT. The chain carries TRBV7-9 and TRBJ1-1, with D uncertain. Trimming removed 1 base from V and 5 bases from J, with 17 bases in between. The length of the CDR3 is 16 residues. CDR1 and CDR2 (germline): SEHNR, FQNEAQ (reference sequence).